This T cell receptor beta chain was observed in a study of T cell repertoires in cytomegalovirus infection. Broader study findings: Clonotypes of TCR beta that were HLA-C-restricted and CMV-specific dominated the ex vivo response.

TCRdb re-analysed the reads in MiXCR, keeping a single row per CDR3 protein. The sample has some 280,000 distinct CDR3 sequences, about 13% seen once. This clonotype showed up just a few times. Its matching antigen is unknown. The CDR3 is made up of 14 amino acids. The V end was cut by 11 bases, the J end by 2 bases, with 17 bases between. Looked up from germline, CDR1 is MNHEY and CDR2 is SVGEGT. The sequenced sample was PBMCs. This sequence was found in a human donor in good health (CMV status not recorded). Some clones in this sample may be carry-over from other donors' samples. This chain links TRBV6-2 or TRBV6-3 with TRBJ2-3; TRBD2 might be the D (5 bases). CDR3 in DNA: TGTGCCGCGAGGGCCCCGGGCAACACAGATACGCAGTATTTT. This translates into CAARAPGNTDTQYF.